Described below is a single T cell receptor beta chain sequence and its context. This sample stems from a study of control samples from healthy donors and cancer patients. Clones were sequenced by immunoSEQ multiplex PCR, and TCRdb holds only the in-frame ones, with some missing. The sample lists approximately 100,000 clones; 80% to 95% were seen once. The sample was blood. The source of this sequence is a human donor in good health. The donor label of this sample is uncertain.

The CDR3 nucleotides read TGTGCCAGCAGTGACGGACTGACCACTGAAGCTTTCTTT. Encoded protein: CASSDGLTTEAFF. The J gene is TRBJ1-1, the V gene TRBV6-4; D is unclear. V lost 2 bases, J lost 4 bases, and 8 bases lay in between. The CDR3 is made up of 13 amino acids. Germline V CDR1 and CDR2: MRHNA, SNTAGT.